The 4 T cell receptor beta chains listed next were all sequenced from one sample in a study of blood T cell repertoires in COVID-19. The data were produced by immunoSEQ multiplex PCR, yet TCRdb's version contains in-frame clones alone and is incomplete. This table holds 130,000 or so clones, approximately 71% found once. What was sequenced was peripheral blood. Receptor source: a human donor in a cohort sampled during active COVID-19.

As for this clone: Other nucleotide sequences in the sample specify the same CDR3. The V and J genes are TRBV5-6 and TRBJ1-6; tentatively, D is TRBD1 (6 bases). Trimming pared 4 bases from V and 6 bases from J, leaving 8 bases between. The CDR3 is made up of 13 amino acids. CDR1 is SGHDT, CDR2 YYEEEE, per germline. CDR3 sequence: CASSRTVNSPLHF. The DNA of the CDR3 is TGTGCCAGCAGCAGGACAGTTAATTCACCCCTCCACTTT.

DNA for the CDR3: TGTGCCAGCAGTAATTCCGGGACAGACTCCTACGAGCAGTACTTC. This encodes CASSNSGTDSYEQYF. The chain combines TRBV7-6 with TRBJ2-7, with TRBD1 matching 7 bases. Looked up from germline, CDR1 is SGHVS and CDR2 is FNYEAQ. Unmatched junction bases numbered 8, after V lost 6 bases and J lost 0 bases. The CDR3 is 15 amino acids.

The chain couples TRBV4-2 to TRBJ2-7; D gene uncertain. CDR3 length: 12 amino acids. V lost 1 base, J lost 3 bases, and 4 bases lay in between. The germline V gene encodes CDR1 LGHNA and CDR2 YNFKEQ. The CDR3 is CASSQGNYEQYF. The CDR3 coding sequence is TGTGCCAGCAGCCAAGGTAACTACGAGCAGTACTTC.

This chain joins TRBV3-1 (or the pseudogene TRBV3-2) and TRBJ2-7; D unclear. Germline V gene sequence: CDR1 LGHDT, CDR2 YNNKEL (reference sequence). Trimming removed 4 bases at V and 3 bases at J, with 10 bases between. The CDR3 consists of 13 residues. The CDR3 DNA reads TGTGCCAGCAGCCCCTTCCCCCTCTACGAGCAGTACTTC. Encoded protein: CASSPFPLYEQYF.